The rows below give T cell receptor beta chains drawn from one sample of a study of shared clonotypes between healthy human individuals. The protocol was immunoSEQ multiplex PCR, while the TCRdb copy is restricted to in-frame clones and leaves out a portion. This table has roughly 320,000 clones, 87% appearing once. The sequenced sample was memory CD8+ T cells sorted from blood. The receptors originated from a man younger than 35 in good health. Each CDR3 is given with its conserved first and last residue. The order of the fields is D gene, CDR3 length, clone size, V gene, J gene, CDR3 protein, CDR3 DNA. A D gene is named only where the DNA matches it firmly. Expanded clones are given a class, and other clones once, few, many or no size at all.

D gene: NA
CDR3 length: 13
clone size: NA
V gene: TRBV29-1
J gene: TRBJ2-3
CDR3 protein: CSVEWGSQDTQYF
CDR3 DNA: TGCAGCGTTGAATGGGGGAGTCAAGATACGCAGTATTTT

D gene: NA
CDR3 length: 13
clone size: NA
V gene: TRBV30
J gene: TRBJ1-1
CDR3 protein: CAWEIGPNTEAFF
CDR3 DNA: TGTGCCTGGGAGATCGGGCCGAACACTGAAGCTTTCTTT

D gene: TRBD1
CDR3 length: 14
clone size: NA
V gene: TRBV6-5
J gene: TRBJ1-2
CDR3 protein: CASSYSGQGSGYTF
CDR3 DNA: TGTGCCAGCAGTTATTCCGGACAGGGAAGTGGCTACACCTTC

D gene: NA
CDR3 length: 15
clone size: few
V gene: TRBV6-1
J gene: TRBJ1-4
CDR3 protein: CASSEAAGANEKLFF
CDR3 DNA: TGTGCCAGCAGTGAAGCGGCGGGGGCTAATGAAAAACTGTTTTTT

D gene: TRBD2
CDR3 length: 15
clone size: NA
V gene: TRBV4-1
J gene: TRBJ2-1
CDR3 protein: CARYLAGSSYNEQFF
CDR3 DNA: TGCGCCAGGTATTTAGCGGGGAGCTCCTACAATGAGCAGTTCTTC

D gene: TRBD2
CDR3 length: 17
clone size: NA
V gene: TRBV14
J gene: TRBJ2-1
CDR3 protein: CASSPTRSSGRGNEQFF
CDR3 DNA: TGTGCCAGCAGCCCTACACGGTCCAGCGGGAGGGGGAATGAGCAGTTCTTC

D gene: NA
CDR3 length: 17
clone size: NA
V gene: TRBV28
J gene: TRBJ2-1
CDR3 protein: CASSPNLSRSSSNEQFF
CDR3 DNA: TGTGCCAGCAGTCCAAACTTATCCCGTTCGTCGAGCAATGAGCAGTTCTTC

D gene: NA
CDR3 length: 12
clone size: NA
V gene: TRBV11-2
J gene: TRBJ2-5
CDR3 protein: CASSSWGETQYF
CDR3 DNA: TGTGCCAGCAGCTCCTGGGGGGAGACCCAGTACTTC

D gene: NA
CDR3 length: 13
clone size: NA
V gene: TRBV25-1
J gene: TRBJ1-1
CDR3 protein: CASSDYGNTEAFF
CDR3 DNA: TGTGCCAGCAGTGATTACGGGAACACTGAAGCTTTCTTT

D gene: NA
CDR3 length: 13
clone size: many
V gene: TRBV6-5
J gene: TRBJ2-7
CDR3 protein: CASNDRTAYEQYF
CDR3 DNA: TGTGCCAGCAACGACAGGACGGCCTACGAGCAGTACTTC

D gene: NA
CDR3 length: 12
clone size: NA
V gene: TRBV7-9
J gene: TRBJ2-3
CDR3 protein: CASSPPTDTQYF
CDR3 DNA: TGTGCCAGCAGCCCCCCAACAGATACGCAGTATTTT

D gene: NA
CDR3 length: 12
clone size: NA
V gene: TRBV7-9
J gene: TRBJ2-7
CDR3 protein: CASEDGSYEQYF
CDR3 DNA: TGTGCCAGCGAAGACGGATCCTACGAGCAGTACTTC

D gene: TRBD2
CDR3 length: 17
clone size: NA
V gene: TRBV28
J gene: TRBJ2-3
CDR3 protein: CASSSIRLAGPTDTQYF
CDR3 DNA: TGTGCCAGCAGTTCCATTCGACTAGCGGGTCCCACAGATACGCAGTATTTT

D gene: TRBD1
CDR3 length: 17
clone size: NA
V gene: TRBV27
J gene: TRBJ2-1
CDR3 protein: CASSLGLGRGSYNEQFF
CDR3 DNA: TGTGCCAGCAGTTTAGGGCTCGGCAGGGGGTCCTACAATGAGCAGTTCTTC

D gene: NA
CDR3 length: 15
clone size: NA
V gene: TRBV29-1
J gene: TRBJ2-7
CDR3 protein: CSVEYAGTFSYEQYF
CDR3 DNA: TGCAGCGTTGAGTACGCCGGGACATTCTCCTACGAGCAGTACTTC

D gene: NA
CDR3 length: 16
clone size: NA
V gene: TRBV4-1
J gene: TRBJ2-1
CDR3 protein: CASSQWIGGSYNEQFF
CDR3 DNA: TGCGCCAGCAGCCAGTGGATCGGGGGCTCCTACAATGAGCAGTTCTTC

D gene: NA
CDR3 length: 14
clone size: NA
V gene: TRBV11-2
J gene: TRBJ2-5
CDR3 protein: CASSPEDSQETQYF
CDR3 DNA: TGTGCCAGCAGCCCCGAAGACAGTCAAGAGACCCAGTACTTC

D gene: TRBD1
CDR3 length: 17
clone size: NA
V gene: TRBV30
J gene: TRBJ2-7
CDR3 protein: CAWSGFSDRGIAYEQYF
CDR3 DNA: TGTGCCTGGAGTGGATTCAGTGACAGGGGAATAGCCTACGAGCAGTACTTC

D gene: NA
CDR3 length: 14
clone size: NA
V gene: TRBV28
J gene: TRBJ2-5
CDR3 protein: CASTQWGAGETQYF
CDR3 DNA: TGTGCCAGCACCCAATGGGGGGCCGGGGAGACCCAGTACTTC

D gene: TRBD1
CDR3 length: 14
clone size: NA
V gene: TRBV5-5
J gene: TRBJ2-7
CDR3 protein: CASSLRAGGYEQYF
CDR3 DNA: TGTGCCAGCAGCTTGCGGGCAGGGGGCTACGAGCAGTACTTC

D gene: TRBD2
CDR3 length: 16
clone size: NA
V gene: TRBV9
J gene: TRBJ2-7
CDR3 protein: CASSVDGSGSWDEQYF
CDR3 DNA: TGTGCCAGCAGCGTAGATGGTAGCGGGAGCTGGGACGAGCAGTACTTC

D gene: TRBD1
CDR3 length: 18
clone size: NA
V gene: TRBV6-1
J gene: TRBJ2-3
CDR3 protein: CASSEWGQGAEGADTQYF
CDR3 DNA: TGTGCCAGCAGTGAATGGGGACAGGGGGCGGAGGGGGCAGATACGCAGTATTTT

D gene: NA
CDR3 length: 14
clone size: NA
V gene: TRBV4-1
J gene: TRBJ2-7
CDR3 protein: CASSQEARAYEQYF
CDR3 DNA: TGCGCCAGCAGCCAAGAAGCCAGGGCGTACGAGCAGTACTTC

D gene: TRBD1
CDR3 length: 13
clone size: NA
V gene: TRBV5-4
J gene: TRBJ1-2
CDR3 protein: CASTYGTGRSYTF
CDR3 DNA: TGTGCCAGCACCTACGGGACAGGGAGGAGCTACACCTTC

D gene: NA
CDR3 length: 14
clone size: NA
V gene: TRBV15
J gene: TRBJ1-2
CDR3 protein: CATSRDNGGAGYTF
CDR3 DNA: TGTGCCACCAGCAGAGATAACGGGGGTGCTGGCTACACCTTC

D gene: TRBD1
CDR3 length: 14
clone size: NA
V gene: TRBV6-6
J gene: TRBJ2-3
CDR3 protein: CASRWTGEADTQYF
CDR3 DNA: TGTGCCAGCAGGTGGACAGGGGAGGCGGATACGCAGTATTTT

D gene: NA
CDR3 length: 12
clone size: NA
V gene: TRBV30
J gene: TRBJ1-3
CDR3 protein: CAWSSSGNTIYF
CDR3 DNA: TGTGCCTGGAGCTCCTCTGGAAACACCATATATTTT

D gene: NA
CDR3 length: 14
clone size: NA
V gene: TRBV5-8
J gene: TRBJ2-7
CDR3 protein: CASSLGPPPNEQYF
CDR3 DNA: TGTGCCAGCAGCTTGGGTCCCCCCCCCAACGAGCAGTACTTC

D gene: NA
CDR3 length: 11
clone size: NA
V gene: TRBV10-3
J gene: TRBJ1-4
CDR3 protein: CAISVGEKLFF
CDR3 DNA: TGTGCCATCAGTGTTGGTGAAAAACTGTTTTTT

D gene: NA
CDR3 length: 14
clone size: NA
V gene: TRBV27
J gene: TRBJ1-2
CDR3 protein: CASSLLGNPLGYTF
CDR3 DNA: TGTGCCAGCAGTTTATTGGGCAACCCCCTTGGCTACACCTTC

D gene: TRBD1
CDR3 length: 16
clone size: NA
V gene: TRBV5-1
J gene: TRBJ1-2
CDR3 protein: CASRWGQGVLHYGYTF
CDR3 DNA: TGCGCCAGCAGGTGGGGACAGGGAGTCTTACACTATGGCTACACCTTC

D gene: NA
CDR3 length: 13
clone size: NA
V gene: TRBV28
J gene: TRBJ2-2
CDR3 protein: CASSSRNTGELFF
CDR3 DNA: TGTGCCAGCAGTAGTCGGAACACCGGGGAGCTGTTTTTT

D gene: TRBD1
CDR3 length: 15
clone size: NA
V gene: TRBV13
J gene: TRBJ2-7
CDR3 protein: CASSSPGTGFYEQYF
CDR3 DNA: TGTGCCAGCAGCAGCCCCGGGACAGGGTTCTACGAGCAGTACTTC

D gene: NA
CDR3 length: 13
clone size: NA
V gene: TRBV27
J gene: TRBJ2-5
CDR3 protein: CASSYGELETQYF
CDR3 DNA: TGTGCCAGCAGTTATGGGGAATTGGAGACCCAGTACTTC

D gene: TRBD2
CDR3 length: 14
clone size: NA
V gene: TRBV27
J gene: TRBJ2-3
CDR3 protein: CASSLAGGTDTQYF
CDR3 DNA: TGTGCCAGCAGTTTAGCGGGAGGCACAGATACGCAGTATTTT

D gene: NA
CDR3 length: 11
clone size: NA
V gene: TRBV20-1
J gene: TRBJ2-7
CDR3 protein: CSATDGYEQYF
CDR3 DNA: TGCAGTGCGACGGACGGCTACGAGCAGTACTTC

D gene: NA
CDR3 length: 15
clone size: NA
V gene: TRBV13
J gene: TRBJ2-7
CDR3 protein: CASSLGLSDSYEQYF
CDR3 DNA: TGTGCCAGCAGCTTAGGTTTGAGCGACTCCTACGAGCAGTACTTC

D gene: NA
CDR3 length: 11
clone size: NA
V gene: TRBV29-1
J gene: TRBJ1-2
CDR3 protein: CSVASNYGYTF
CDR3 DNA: TGCAGCGTGGCCTCTAACTATGGCTACACCTTC

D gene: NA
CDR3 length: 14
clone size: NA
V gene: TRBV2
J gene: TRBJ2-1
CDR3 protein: CASSELSWDNEQFF
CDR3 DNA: TGTGCCAGCAGTGAATTAAGCTGGGACAATGAGCAGTTCTTC

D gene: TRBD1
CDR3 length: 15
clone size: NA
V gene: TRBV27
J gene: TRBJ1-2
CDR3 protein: CASRLTGAVSYGYTF
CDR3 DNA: TGTGCCAGCAGGTTGACAGGGGCCGTCTCCTATGGCTACACCTTC

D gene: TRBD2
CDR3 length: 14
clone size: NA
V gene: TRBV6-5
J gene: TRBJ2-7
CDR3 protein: CATKTSGSNYEQYF
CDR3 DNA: TGTGCCACGAAGACTAGCGGGAGTAACTACGAGCAGTACTTC

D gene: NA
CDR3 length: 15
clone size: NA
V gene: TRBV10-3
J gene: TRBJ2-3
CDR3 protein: CAISGDRRITDTQYF
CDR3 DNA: TGTGCCATCAGTGGAGACAGAAGAATCACAGATACGCAGTATTTT

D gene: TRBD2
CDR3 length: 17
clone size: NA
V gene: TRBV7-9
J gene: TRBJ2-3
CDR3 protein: CASSAVLAGPPTDTQYF
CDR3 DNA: TGTGCCAGCAGCGCGGTTCTAGCGGGCCCTCCCACAGATACGCAGTATTTT

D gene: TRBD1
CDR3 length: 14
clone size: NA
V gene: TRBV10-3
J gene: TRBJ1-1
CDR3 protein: CAISKQGENTEAFF
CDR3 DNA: TGTGCCATCAGTAAACAGGGGGAGAACACTGAAGCTTTCTTT

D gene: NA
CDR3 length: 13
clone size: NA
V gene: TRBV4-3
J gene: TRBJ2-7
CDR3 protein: CASSQQQHYEQYF
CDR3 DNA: TGCGCCAGCAGCCAACAACAGCACTACGAGCAGTACTTC

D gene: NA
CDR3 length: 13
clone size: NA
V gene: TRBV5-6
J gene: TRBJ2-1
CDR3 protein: CASASGVGNEQFF
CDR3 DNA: TGTGCCAGCGCTTCAGGGGTGGGCAATGAGCAGTTCTTC